What follows are 2 T cell receptor beta chains derived from one specimen sequenced in a study of blood T cell repertoires in COVID-19. Sequenced by immunoSEQ multiplex PCR; TCRdb stores in-frame clones only, minus some. The data contain under 150,000 clones, about 85% of them seen just once; the ten biggest clones take up around 13%. Input material: peripheral blood. The receptors here all came from a human donor in a cohort sampled during active COVID-19.

V and J are TRBV9 and TRBJ1-1; D uncertain. Germline CDR1 is SGDLS and CDR2 is YYNGEE. Trimming took off 3 bases at V and 4 bases at J, with 13 bases between the two ends. There are 14 residues in the CDR3. The CDR3 here is CASSAVSGSTEAFF. As DNA, the CDR3 is TGTGCCAGCAGCGCCGTATCGGGGAGCACTGAAGCTTTCTTT.

The count of this clone is one. The chain links TRBV24-1 to TRBJ2-3; maybe TRBD1 (6 bases). V was trimmed by 1 base and J by 0 bases, leaving 10 bases between them. In germline, CDR1 is KGHDR, CDR2 SFDVKD. The CDR3 runs to 16 residues. CDR3 nucleotide sequence: TGTGCCACCAGTGATTTTCGGGACACGAGCACAGATACGCAGTATTTT. The encoded protein is CATSDFRDTSTDTQYF.